The clone carrying this T cell receptor (beta chain) appeared a few times. The antigen remains unidentified. With V trimmed by 4 bases and J by 4 bases, 4 bases remained unmatched. The CDR3 runs to 15 residues. Germline loops: CDR1 SGHRS, CDR2 YFSETQ. These data are taken from a study of identical twins. Regarding the study as a whole: Some out-of-frame alpha sequences were shared by twins, and these showed excess low generation probability. Surplus twin overlap in beta out-of-frame sequences was less pronounced. The study drew conclusions from cross-sectional statistical analysis, not from following the same donors.

Every donor was a healthy Caucasian. TCRdb re-called the 5' RACE reads through MiXCR, storing one row per CDR3 protein. The table has approximately 230,000 distinct CDR3 sequences, over 12% seen once; the top ten hold 8.8%. The chain links TRBV5-1 to TRBJ1-4, with TRBD1 identical over 10 bases. The origin of this receptor is a woman under 30 in good health. Input material: memory (CD45RO+) T cells sorted from blood. In nucleotides, the CDR3 is TGCGCCAGCAGCAATGGACAGGGGGTTAATGAAAAACTGTTTTTT. This sequence encodes CASSNGQGVNEKLFF.